This TCR beta chain was observed in a study of shared clonotypes between healthy human individuals. Study background: CD4 naive and CD4 memory each took three plates per donor, while CD8 naive took two and CD8 memory one.

Only CD45RO-negative cells positively selected for CCR7 counted as naive CD8 cells, so terminally differentiated effector memory CD45RA+ cells were excluded. The study's findings and limits: Several donors shared about 5% of their naive CD4 clonotypes. Sorted-subset sequencing, rarefaction showed, was incomplete despite large depth. Naive subsets, compared against memory subsets, generally had larger estimated richness values.

Trimming cost V 6 bases and J 7 bases, with 12 bases left between them. The CDR3 contains 13 residues. Germline CDR1 SGHAT, CDR2 FQNNGV. Profiled with immunoSEQ multiplex PCR; TCRdb holds only in-frame clones, not every one. The sample contains about 2 million clones, about 95% of which appear only once. Comments on this clone: Antigen: not known.

The source material was naive CD8+ T cells sorted from blood. The chain couples TRBV11-2 to TRBJ2-2; D may be TRBD1 or TRBD2 (6 bases each). This TCR came from a young man in good health. The CDR3 sequence: CASREGHFGELFF. The CDR3 nucleotides are TGTGCCAGCAGGGAGGGACACTTCGGGGAGCTGTTTTTT.